This T cell receptor (beta chain) emerged from a study of T-cell memory formation after mild COVID-19 (dated by TCRdb to the early 2020s). About the investigation overall: TCR sequence clusters from the two donors were found to be largely donor specific. The cohort comprised two young, previously healthy adult volunteers, one female and one male. In a couple of donors, T-cell clones that expanded and contracted after mild COVID-19 were followed by sequencing TCRalpha and TCRbeta repertoires longitudinally. The paper as a whole reports these results and caveats: Only a couple of mild cases were covered in the study, and larger cohorts including severe cases with pre-infection samples were considered necessary. SARS-CoV-2 specificity of the second-wave clones peaking on day 37 was not confirmed. Contracting CD4+ clones were found mainly in CM and EM memory subsets, while CD8+ clones were enriched in EMRA. Clones contracting from day 15 to 85 had balanced CD4/CD8 phenotypes, while a second wave expanding from day 15 to 37 was biased towards CD4+. Some responding clones were detected in pre-infection memory, suggesting pre-existing cross-reactive memory T cells joined the SARS-CoV-2 response.

The CDR3 starts with the cysteine, ends with the phenylalanine, and has 16 residues. The entry retains the CDR3 DNA only, 48 bases that are in frame from base 1. Clipping removes 2 bases from V and 7 bases from J, with 10 as the unmatched junction base count. CDR1 and CDR2, looked up from the germline V gene, are SGDLS and YYNGEE. This clonotype was seen a few times. Its target antigen remains unknown. No much larger clonotype is one base removed from it; base qualities were not supplied. Ficoll-Paque density gradient centrifugation was used to isolate PBMCs. The instrument was an Illumina NovaSeq 6000. Using 5'RACE with constant-segment primers, TCRalpha and TCRbeta cDNA libraries were constructed, with sample barcodes and unique molecular identifiers added in the process. Trizol reagent was used to extract RNA from every sample. The libraries were amplified in two PCR steps, and the second step added a second sample barcode and Illumina TruSeq adapters. Sequencing of the libraries was done on an Illumina NovaSeq, producing 2 x 150 bp paired-end reads. The paper's processing steps were these. With migec v1.2.7, reads were demultiplexed and then collapsed into UMI-guided consensus sequences. Using mixcr v2.1.11, UMI consensuses were aligned to TRA and TRB V and J templates and then assembled into clonotypes. Clonotypes were classified as expanded or contracted when called significant by both edgeR and NoisET, with noise models trained on biological replicates. For edgeR calls, the cutoffs were a false discovery rate-adjusted p below 0.01 and a log2 fold-change threshold of 1. As an exploratory analysis of dynamics, max-normalized trajectories of the 1000 most abundant clonotypes were examined with PCA combined with hierarchical clustering. Separately sequenced CD4+ and CD8+ repertoires were used to assign the CD4 or CD8 phenotype of responding clones. TCRdb trimmed the raw reads at Q25, called clones with MiXCR and kept productive beta chains. Merged by CDR3 protein, the rows form single entries marked with the most common genes and DNA. The V and J calls were not made by the authors but by TCRdb's processing. In this sample the table shows under 50,000 distinct CDR3 sequences, 27% of which occur a single time. About two fifths of the sample is taken by the ten largest.

The sample was PBMCs or a T cell subset sorted from them (not recorded which). The rearranged chain carries TRBV9 and TRBJ2-1, and 9 junctional nucleotides match TRBD1. This TCR was sampled from a man younger than 35 who had mild COVID-19 (a few samples of this study predate the infection). The sample titles of this study are shuffled in the database, so cell type and time point are left out; the donor was told from shared clones. The CDR3 here reads CASSVAGTGQWNEQFF. The nucleotides are TGTGCCAGCAGCGTCGCCGGGACAGGGCAGTGGAATGAGCAGTTCTTC.